Below, one T cell receptor beta chain is given with its context. It has no known antigen specificity. Base qualities are not at hand, and no much larger clone is one base apart. The source of the sample is a study of T cell changes during pregnancy in multiple sclerosis (dated by TCRdb to between 2018 and 2021). Some background on the complete study: The study examined how the T cell repertoire changed over the course of pregnancy in women with multiple sclerosis.

Inclusive of the bounding cysteine and phenylalanine, the CDR3 is 14 residues long. Kept here is only the CDR3 DNA, which spans 42 bases and is read in frame from base 1. Trimming costs V 3 bases and J 0 bases, and their ends lie 7 bases apart. The germline V gene yields SGHAT for CDR1 and FQNNGV for CDR2. Library generation was performed with the immunoSEQ multiplex PCR assay. Held by TCRdb, this immuneACCESS table contains in-frame sequences only and omits some clones. Under half of the omission traces to an unresolved V gene where checked; the cause of the rest is unknown. This sample gives around 97,000 clones in total; roughly nine tenths of them show up just once. About 0.89% of the sample is in the top ten clones.

The sample in question was peripheral blood, obtained after pregnancy. The receptor comes from a female donor with multiple sclerosis, enrolled in a pregnancy study. The chain is made from TRBV11-2 and TRBJ2-3; D gene: possibly TRBD1, on 6 matching bases. CDR3 loop: CASSFDRSTDTQYF. In nucleotide form, the sequence is TGTGCCAGCAGCTTTGACAGGAGCACAGATACGCAGTATTTT.